This T cell receptor (beta chain) was documented in a study of blood T cells in healthy people across ages. Study findings and constraints: Getting older went along with TCR beta diversity per million T cells dropping roughly linearly.

CDR3 size: 13 residues. V lost 1 base to trimming and J lost 8 bases, with 9 bases between them. In germline, CDR1 is MGHRA, CDR2 YSYEKL. A sample-barcoded 5' primer and a J-beta primer mix were used in a second PCR of about 7 to 11 cycles. Each TCR beta cDNA got a 12-nucleotide random molecular identifier. TCRdb used MiXCR to reprocess the 5' RACE reads, holding one entry per CDR3 protein. The table has hundreds of thousands of distinct CDR3 sequences, 20% to 25% seen once. This clonotype was found many times. What it binds is not known. The sequenced sample consisted of blood. This sequence originates from a man between 65 and 79 years old in good health. V is TRBV4-1 and J is TRBJ2-4, with D unresolved. The CDR3 sequence: CASSQAPVDIQYF. In DNA, the CDR3 is TGCGCCAGCAGCCAAGCACCGGTCGACATTCAGTACTTC.